Below are 13 T cell receptor beta chains sequenced from a single sample in a study of T cell responses to AZD1222 COVID-19 vaccine. This table comes from immunoSEQ multiplex PCR, and its TCRdb copy is limited to in-frame clones, with some not included. Here the sample spans about 260,000 clones, roughly 93% being singletons. The specimen was peripheral blood, collected on day 0 of AZD1222 vaccination. Receptor source: an adult in good health.

The rearrangement uses TRBV15 and TRBJ1-4; D not resolved. Trimming cost V 0 bases and J 8 bases, with 13 bases left between them. The CDR3 length is 15 residues. Germline lookup yields CDR1 LNHNV and CDR2 YYDKDF (reference sequence). The CDR3: CATSRDHHPPEKLFF. In DNA, the CDR3 is TGTGCCACCAGCAGAGATCATCACCCTCCCGAAAAACTGTTTTTT.

The V gene is TRBV11-2, the J gene TRBJ2-7; 9 bases are a match to TRBD2. Losses at the gene ends were 7 bases for V and 6 bases for J; bases not matched to a gene: 13. Germline V CDR1 and CDR2: SGHAT, FQNNGV. CDR3 size: 15 residues. The CDR3 loop reads CASNPRGGRVGEQYF. The CDR3 bases are TGTGCCAGCAACCCGAGGGGCGGGAGGGTAGGCGAGCAGTACTTC.

The CDR3 coding sequence is TGTGCCATCAGTGAGTCCAGACTAGCCAAAAACATTCAGTACTTC. Translated: CAISESRLAKNIQYF. This chain connects TRBV10-3 to TRBJ2-4, with unresolved D. Germline CDR1 ENHRY, CDR2 SYGVKD. V lost 0 bases, J lost 0 bases, and 6 bases lay in between. The CDR3 runs to 15 residues.

The CDR3 loop is CASSNTGMNTEAFF. As DNA, the CDR3 is TGCGCCAGCAGCAATACAGGGATGAACACTGAAGCTTTCTTT. This sequence joins TRBV5-1 and TRBJ1-1; D might be TRBD1 (6 bases). The CDR3 has 14 amino acids. CDR1 is SGHRS and CDR2 is YFSETQ in the germline V gene. V was shortened by 4 bases and J by 0 bases, with 10 bases between the two germline ends.

The chain carries TRBV20-1 and TRBJ1-5, with TRBD1 identical over 9 bases. This CDR3 comprises 14 residues. The trim removed 6 bases at V and 4 bases at J, leaving 7 bases unmatched. From germline, CDR1 is DFQATT and CDR2 SNEGSKA (reference sequence). The CDR3 DNA is TGCAGTGCGAGTGGGACAGGGACAAATCAGCCCCAGCATTTT. Translated, it gives CSASGTGTNQPQHF.

J is TRBJ2-1 and V is TRBV9, with 9 bases that match TRBD2. Germline lookup yields CDR1 SGDLS and CDR2 YYNGEE. The trim removed 0 bases at V and 7 bases at J, leaving 5 bases unmatched. This CDR3 region has 15 residues. This CDR3 is CASSVGLAGWNEQFF. The CDR3 region has the DNA TGTGCCAGCAGCGTAGGGCTAGCGGGGTGGAATGAGCAGTTCTTC.

V usage is TRBV12-3 or TRBV12-4 and J usage is TRBJ1-1, with D hard to call. This CDR3 is 11 amino acids long. Trimming cost V 6 bases and J 1 base, with 3 bases left between them. The CDR3 protein is CASRQNTEAFF. CDR3 DNA: TGTGCCAGCAGGCAGAACACTGAAGCTTTCTTT.

The CDR3 is CSASLGTGYEQYF. CDR3 in DNA: TGCAGTGCTAGTTTGGGGACCGGCTACGAGCAGTACTTC. The rearrangement uses TRBV20-1 and TRBJ2-7, with D perhaps matching TRBD1 or TRBD2 (5 bases each). The CDR3 runs 13 residues. V was cut by 3 bases and J by 3 bases, with 12 bases left in between. CDR1 and CDR2 (germline): DFQATT, SNEGSKA (reference sequence).

This sequence joins TRBV6-1 and TRBJ2-7; D gene ambiguous. Trimming cost V 1 base and J 0 bases, with 7 bases left between them. Germline V lookup: CDR1 MNHNS, CDR2 SASEGT. The CDR3 contains 14 residues. The CDR3 reads CASSEEPISYEQYF. The CDR3 region has the DNA TGTGCCAGCAGTGAAGAGCCGATCTCCTACGAGCAGTACTTC.

The V call is TRBV3-1 (or the pseudogene TRBV3-2), the J call TRBJ2-1, with 9 nucleotides matching TRBD1. The CDR3 extends over 15 amino acids. J was trimmed by 4 bases and V by 5 bases; bases with no gene match: 6. The germline V gene encodes CDR1 LGHDT and CDR2 YNNKEL (reference sequence). CDR3 nucleotides: TGTGCCAGCAGCACCGGGACAGGGCAATACAATGAGCAGTTCTTC. Its translation: CASSTGTGQYNEQFF.

The chain uses TRBV7-2 and TRBJ2-5; TRBD2 aligns across 8 bases. After removal of 8 bases from V and 6 bases from J, the junction contained 8 bases not matched to a gene. Germline V gene lookup returns CDR1 SGHTA and CDR2 FQGNSA. The CDR3 totals 13 residues. The CDR3: CASALTSVQTQYF. The DNA of the CDR3 is TGTGCCAGCGCCCTGACTAGCGTACAGACCCAGTACTTC. Based on the CDR3 plus reference TRBV7-2 and TRBJ2-5, the full variable domain is GAGVSQSPSNKVTEKGKDVELRCDPISGHTALYWYRQSLGQGLEFLIYFQGNSAPDKSGLPSDRFSAERTGGSVSTLTIQRTQQEDSAVYLCASALTSVQTQYFGPGTRLLVL.

The chain uses TRBV28 and TRBJ2-3, with D perhaps matching TRBD1 or TRBD2 (5 bases each). Germline V gene data show CDR1 as MDHEN and CDR2 as SYDVKM. V was trimmed by 6 bases and J by 2 bases, leaving 15 bases between them. The CDR3 totals 15 residues. Here the CDR3 DNA reads TGTGCCAGCAGCTCCGGGACGGCATACACAGATACGCAGTATTTT. It is translated as CASSSGTAYTDTQYF.

Regarding this clone: Within the sample, other DNA sequences also encode this same CDR3. The chain employs TRBV6-5 and TRBJ2-7; 9 bases map to TRBD2. Germline V lookup: CDR1 MNHEY, CDR2 SVGAGI. This CDR3 region has 15 residues. J gave up 2 bases and V 0 bases, and 2 bases lay outside the gene matches. CDR3 in DNA: TGTGCCAGCAGTTACTCGGCGGGAGGGCCCTACGAGCAGTACTTC. It is translated as CASSYSAGGPYEQYF.